What follows describes a single T cell receptor (beta chain). These data are taken from a study of radiation and T cells in renal cell carcinoma. Indicated time point: blood 2 weeks post-SBRT. Treatment indicated: 15 Gy SBRT to primary tumor, nephrectomy 4 weeks later. After SBRT, blood was collected at 2 and 4 weeks, plus baseline. Clear cell pathology was present in this patient's renal cell carcinoma. Germline V gives CDR1 LNHDA, CDR2 SQIVND (reference sequence). This CDR3 has 15 residues. Trimming cost V 5 bases and J 4 bases; bases outside gene matches: 10. Profiled with immunoSEQ multiplex PCR; TCRdb holds only in-frame clones, not every one. This sample has some 130,000 clones, with more than 75% found just once.

This specimen was blood, taken from a patient whose treatment included radiotherapy and nephrectomy. The chain combines TRBV19 with TRBJ2-5, with TRBD1 identical over 7 bases. The receptor was isolated from a woman aged 70-85 years with renal cell carcinoma. CDR3 loop: CASSHTRTGGETQYF. CDR3 nucleotides: TGTGCCAGTAGTCATACGAGGACAGGTGGAGAGACCCAGTACTTC.